This T cell receptor (beta chain) comes out of a study of T cells in Graves' hyperthyroidism and ophthalmopathy. Germline assignment: CDR1 ENHRY and CDR2 SYGVKD. The CDR3 has 14 residues. The junction had 13 bases not matched to a gene; V was cut back by 8 bases and J by 8 bases. Using RNA transcripts as the source, TCR beta CDR3 regions were amplified. TCR CDR3 regions were first amplified by RT-PCR with HTBI primers. TCRdb fed the multiplex PCR reads into MiXCR, producing one record per CDR3 protein. The sample contains hundreds of thousands of distinct CDR3 sequences, just under 45% of which appear only once.

Sequencing was carried out using peripheral blood or thyroid tissue (not recorded which). The TCR sequence derives from an adult man with Graves' disease, either hyperthyroidism or ophthalmopathy (not recorded which). The chain is built from TRBV10-3 and TRBJ1-2; TRBD1 agrees at 8 bases. The CDR3 is CAIRSRGQGGGYTF. In nucleotides, the CDR3 is TGTGCCATCCGCAGCCGCGGACAGGGCGGCGGCTACACCTTC.